The rows below give T cell receptor beta chains drawn from one sample of a study of blood T cell repertoires in COVID-19. Produced via immunoSEQ multiplex PCR; TCRdb's table is partial and in-frame only. The top ten clones hold 16% of a sample with 100,000 to 150,000 clones, about four fifths of them seen once. Sequencing was carried out using peripheral blood. These receptors originate from a woman between 45 and 60 years old with acute or convalescent COVID-19. The CDR3 runs from the conserved cysteine through the conserved F or W. The D gene is left open where the match is weak. For some rows the clone size is stated as once, few or many, or as a class when expanded; others skip it.

v_gene: TRBV6-1
j_gene: TRBJ1-2
d_gene: TRBD1
abundance: .
CDR3aa: CASSVTGELTSYGYTF
CDR3nt: TGTGCCAGCAGTGTGACAGGGGAACTTACGAGCTATGGCTACACCTTC

v_gene: TRBV5-1
j_gene: TRBJ1-2
d_gene: TRBD1
abundance: .
CDR3aa: CASSADRGQGYTF
CDR3nt: TGCGCCAGCAGCGCCGACAGGGGGCAAGGCTACACCTTC

v_gene: TRBV5-1
j_gene: TRBJ1-3
d_gene: .
abundance: .
CDR3aa: CASSLGVSGNTIYF
CDR3nt: TGCGCCAGCAGCTTAGGGGTATCTGGAAACACCATATATTTT

v_gene: TRBV27
j_gene: TRBJ1-5
d_gene: .
abundance: .
CDR3aa: CASSFSGVQDQPQHF
CDR3nt: TGTGCCAGCAGTTTTAGTGGCGTTCAGGATCAGCCCCAGCATTTT

v_gene: TRBV7-2
j_gene: TRBJ1-4
d_gene: .
abundance: once
CDR3aa: CASSLQAATNEKLFF
CDR3nt: TGTGCCAGCAGCCTTCAGGCAGCAACTAATGAAAAACTGTTTTTT

v_gene: TRBV14
j_gene: TRBJ2-2
d_gene: TRBD1
abundance: .
CDR3aa: CASSQGGRTGEVGELFF
CDR3nt: TGTGCCAGCAGCCAAGGGGGGCGGACAGGGGAGGTCGGGGAGCTGTTTTTT

v_gene: TRBV19
j_gene: TRBJ2-1
d_gene: TRBD1
abundance: .
CDR3aa: CASSIQGAGYNEQFF
CDR3nt: TGTGCCAGTAGTATTCAGGGGGCAGGGTACAATGAGCAGTTCTTC

v_gene: TRBV9
j_gene: TRBJ2-1
d_gene: TRBD2
abundance: .
CDR3aa: CASSVVAGVTNEQFF
CDR3nt: TGTGCCAGCAGCGTAGTTGCGGGGGTTACCAATGAGCAGTTCTTC

v_gene: TRBV2
j_gene: TRBJ1-2
d_gene: .
abundance: .
CDR3aa: CASTTFRGRLNGYTF
CDR3nt: TGTGCCAGCACCACGTTTCGCGGTAGGCTAAATGGCTACACCTTC

v_gene: TRBV6-4
j_gene: TRBJ2-3
d_gene: .
abundance: few
CDR3aa: CASSALSTDTQYF
CDR3nt: TGTGCCAGCAGTGCCTTGAGCACAGATACGCAGTATTTT

v_gene: TRBV12-3/TRBV12-4
j_gene: TRBJ1-2
d_gene: .
abundance: .
CDR3aa: CASSRGSGYTF
CDR3nt: TGTGCCAGCAGTCGGGGTTCTGGCTACACCTTC

v_gene: TRBV6-5
j_gene: TRBJ1-1
d_gene: .
abundance: .
CDR3aa: CASLFEVMNTEAFF
CDR3nt: TGTGCCAGCTTGTTCGAGGTGATGAACACTGAAGCTTTCTTT

v_gene: TRBV6-5
j_gene: TRBJ1-4
d_gene: TRBD1
abundance: .
CDR3aa: CASRDLLAGTGLFF
CDR3nt: TGTGCCAGCAGGGACCTACTAGCCGGGACAGGGCTGTTTTTT

v_gene: TRBV6-4
j_gene: TRBJ2-1
d_gene: TRBD2
abundance: .
CDR3aa: CASSLAGGLYNEQFF
CDR3nt: TGTGCCAGCAGTCTAGCGGGGGGCCTCTACAATGAGCAGTTCTTC

v_gene: TRBV6-5
j_gene: TRBJ1-4
d_gene: TRBD1
abundance: once
CDR3aa: CASSSTGGAGEKLFF
CDR3nt: TGTGCCAGCAGTTCAACAGGGGGCGCGGGTGAAAAACTGTTTTTT

v_gene: TRBV18
j_gene: TRBJ1-6
d_gene: .
abundance: .
CDR3aa: CASSPSGDNSPLHF
CDR3nt: TGTGCCAGCTCACCATCCGGGGATAATTCACCCCTCCACTTT

v_gene: TRBV7-9
j_gene: TRBJ1-5
d_gene: TRBD1
abundance: .
CDR3aa: CASSLAGDSTYEPQHF
CDR3nt: TGTGCCAGCAGCTTAGCAGGGGACAGCACGTATGAGCCCCAGCATTTT

v_gene: TRBV29-1
j_gene: TRBJ1-1
d_gene: .
abundance: .
CDR3aa: CSVVKGAGTEAFF
CDR3nt: TGCAGCGTTGTGAAAGGTGCAGGTACTGAAGCTTTCTTT

v_gene: TRBV9
j_gene: TRBJ2-2
d_gene: TRBD1
abundance: .
CDR3aa: CASSLSATGKTGELFF
CDR3nt: TGTGCCAGCAGCCTAAGCGCGACAGGGAAGACCGGGGAGCTGTTTTTT

v_gene: TRBV15
j_gene: TRBJ1-5
d_gene: TRBD1
abundance: .
CDR3aa: CATSSDRELRNQPQHF
CDR3nt: TGTGCCACCAGCAGCGACAGGGAACTACGCAATCAGCCCCAGCATTTT

v_gene: TRBV4-2
j_gene: TRBJ1-2
d_gene: TRBD1
abundance: .
CDR3aa: CASSQGQSSNYGYTF
CDR3nt: TGTGCCAGCAGCCAGGGACAGAGCTCCAACTATGGCTACACCTTC

v_gene: TRBV4-1
j_gene: TRBJ2-7
d_gene: TRBD1
abundance: .
CDR3aa: CASSQAGQGVYEQYF
CDR3nt: TGCGCCAGCAGCCAAGCGGGACAGGGGGTCTACGAGCAGTACTTC

v_gene: TRBV6-5
j_gene: TRBJ1-2
d_gene: .
abundance: .
CDR3aa: CASSLGTRGGAGYTF
CDR3nt: TGTGCCAGCAGTTTGGGGACGCGCGGGGGCGCCGGCTACACCTTC

v_gene: TRBV13
j_gene: TRBJ1-3
d_gene: .
abundance: .
CDR3aa: CASSLDSPTGRSGNTIYF
CDR3nt: TGTGCCAGCAGCTTAGATTCCCCTACAGGGCGCTCTGGAAACACCATATATTTT

v_gene: TRBV10-3
j_gene: TRBJ1-5
d_gene: TRBD1
abundance: .
CDR3aa: CAISLGQDNQPQHF
CDR3nt: TGTGCCATCAGCCTAGGACAGGATAACCAGCCCCAGCATTTT

v_gene: TRBV5-1
j_gene: TRBJ1-2
d_gene: TRBD1
abundance: .
CDR3aa: CASSLGVTGTGNGYTF
CDR3nt: TGCGCCAGCAGCTTGGGGGTAACCGGGACAGGGAATGGCTACACCTTC

v_gene: TRBV7-8
j_gene: TRBJ1-3
d_gene: .
abundance: .
CDR3aa: CASSSGHSGNTIYF
CDR3nt: TGTGCCAGCAGCTCGGGACACTCTGGAAACACCATATATTTT

v_gene: TRBV13
j_gene: TRBJ2-3
d_gene: TRBD2
abundance: .
CDR3aa: CASSFGLAGFTDTQYF
CDR3nt: TGTGCCAGCAGCTTCGGACTAGCGGGGTTCACAGATACGCAGTATTTT

v_gene: TRBV9
j_gene: TRBJ2-1
d_gene: TRBD1
abundance: .
CDR3aa: CASSVGQGDYNEQFF
CDR3nt: TGTGCCAGCAGCGTAGGACAGGGAGACTACAATGAGCAGTTCTTC

v_gene: TRBV19
j_gene: TRBJ2-1
d_gene: .
abundance: .
CDR3aa: CASSDSGRANYNEQFF
CDR3nt: TGTGCCAGTAGTGACTCAGGCAGGGCAAATTACAATGAGCAGTTCTTC

v_gene: TRBV15
j_gene: TRBJ1-1
d_gene: .
abundance: .
CDR3aa: CATSRAWGLTEAFF
CDR3nt: TGTGCCACCAGCAGAGCTTGGGGGCTGACTGAAGCTTTCTTT

v_gene: TRBV5-1
j_gene: TRBJ2-7
d_gene: .
abundance: .
CDR3aa: CASSLVEGGEQYF
CDR3nt: TGCGCCAGCAGCTTGGTGGAGGGCGGCGAGCAGTACTTC

v_gene: TRBV28
j_gene: TRBJ1-5
d_gene: .
abundance: .
CDR3aa: CASSSNSNQPQHF
CDR3nt: TGTGCCAGCAGTTCTAATAGCAATCAGCCCCAGCATTTT

v_gene: TRBV7-3
j_gene: TRBJ2-1
d_gene: TRBD1
abundance: .
CDR3aa: CASSRDRANEQFF
CDR3nt: TGTGCCAGCAGCCGGGACAGGGCCAATGAGCAGTTCTTC

v_gene: TRBV23-1
j_gene: TRBJ1-6
d_gene: TRBD1
abundance: .
CDR3aa: CASSRTGGDNSPLHF
CDR3nt: TGCGCCAGCAGTCGGACAGGGGGAGATAATTCACCCCTCCACTTT

v_gene: TRBV3-1/TRBV3-2
j_gene: TRBJ2-4
d_gene: .
abundance: .
CDR3aa: CASSHSDRGKNIQYF
CDR3nt: TGTGCCAGCAGCCATTCGGATAGGGGGAAAAACATTCAGTACTTC

v_gene: TRBV5-6
j_gene: TRBJ1-1
d_gene: .
abundance: few
CDR3aa: CASRLAVTNTEAFF
CDR3nt: TGTGCCAGCAGGCTCGCGGTAACGAACACTGAAGCTTTCTTT

v_gene: TRBV27
j_gene: TRBJ1-1
d_gene: .
abundance: .
CDR3aa: CASSLEPGMNTEAFF
CDR3nt: TGTGCCAGCAGTTTAGAACCAGGGATGAACACTGAAGCTTTCTTT

v_gene: TRBV7-9
j_gene: TRBJ1-1
d_gene: .
abundance: .
CDR3aa: CASSQIRRNTEAFF
CDR3nt: TGTGCCAGCAGCCAAATTAGGAGGAACACTGAAGCTTTCTTT

v_gene: TRBV2
j_gene: TRBJ1-4
d_gene: .
abundance: .
CDR3aa: CASSVDSVNEKLFF
CDR3nt: TGTGCCAGCAGTGTGGACAGCGTTAATGAAAAACTGTTTTTT

v_gene: TRBV6-5
j_gene: TRBJ1-5
d_gene: .
abundance: once
CDR3aa: CASSYGGGPQHF
CDR3nt: TGTGCCAGCAGTTACGGGGGGGGTCCCCAGCATTTT

v_gene: TRBV9
j_gene: TRBJ1-2
d_gene: TRBD1
abundance: .
CDR3aa: CASSVEAGTVGGYTF
CDR3nt: TGTGCCAGCAGCGTAGAGGCTGGGACAGTGGGAGGCTACACCTTC

v_gene: TRBV19
j_gene: TRBJ2-7
d_gene: .
abundance: .
CDR3aa: CASSMGRGSYEQYF
CDR3nt: TGTGCCAGTAGTATGGGCAGGGGAAGCTACGAGCAGTACTTC

v_gene: TRBV5-1
j_gene: TRBJ2-2
d_gene: .
abundance: .
CDR3aa: CASSGVYGGELFF
CDR3nt: TGCGCCAGCAGTGGAGTCTATGGCGGGGAGCTGTTTTTT

v_gene: TRBV4-1
j_gene: TRBJ1-1
d_gene: .
abundance: .
CDR3aa: CASASMNTEAFF
CDR3nt: TGCGCCAGCGCTAGCATGAACACTGAAGCTTTCTTT

v_gene: TRBV5-1
j_gene: TRBJ2-1
d_gene: TRBD1
abundance: .
CDR3aa: CASSLDHADRTEQFF
CDR3nt: TGCGCCAGCAGCTTGGACCACGCGGACAGGACTGAGCAGTTCTTC

v_gene: TRBV19
j_gene: TRBJ2-2
d_gene: .
abundance: .
CDR3aa: CASSILPSRNTGELFF
CDR3nt: TGTGCCAGTAGTATCCTTCCCTCCAGGAACACCGGGGAGCTGTTTTTT

v_gene: TRBV4-1
j_gene: TRBJ2-7
d_gene: TRBD2
abundance: .
CDR3aa: CASSQQASGESYEQYF
CDR3nt: TGCGCCAGCAGCCAACAAGCTAGCGGGGAATCCTACGAGCAGTACTTC

v_gene: TRBV6-5
j_gene: TRBJ2-1
d_gene: .
abundance: .
CDR3aa: CASRLDSINEQFF
CDR3nt: TGTGCCAGCAGGCTCGACAGCATCAATGAGCAGTTCTTC

v_gene: TRBV13
j_gene: TRBJ2-7
d_gene: TRBD1
abundance: .
CDR3aa: CASSLVTGGSSKQYF
CDR3nt: TGTGCCAGCAGTTTAGTGACAGGGGGTTCATCGAAGCAGTACTTC

v_gene: TRBV12-3/TRBV12-4
j_gene: TRBJ1-1
d_gene: TRBD1
abundance: .
CDR3aa: CASRTRTGQAFF
CDR3nt: TGTGCCAGCAGAACACGGACAGGGCAAGCTTTCTTT

v_gene: TRBV11-2
j_gene: TRBJ1-3
d_gene: .
abundance: .
CDR3aa: CASSLEVYSSGNTIYF
CDR3nt: TGTGCCAGCAGCTTAGAGGTCTATTCCTCTGGAAACACCATATATTTT

v_gene: TRBV5-4
j_gene: TRBJ1-6
d_gene: TRBD1
abundance: .
CDR3aa: CASRTGDNSPLHF
CDR3nt: TGTGCCAGCAGAACAGGGGATAATTCACCCCTCCACTTT

v_gene: TRBV7-9
j_gene: TRBJ1-4
d_gene: .
abundance: .
CDR3aa: CASSLDRTGLEKLFF
CDR3nt: TGTGCCAGTAGCTTAGATCGTACAGGATTGGAAAAACTGTTTTTT

v_gene: TRBV3-1/TRBV3-2
j_gene: TRBJ2-7
d_gene: .
abundance: .
CDR3aa: CASSPSLYYSYEQYF
CDR3nt: TGTGCCAGCAGCCCCAGCCTCTACTACTCCTACGAGCAGTACTTC

v_gene: TRBV6-6
j_gene: TRBJ1-2
d_gene: TRBD1
abundance: .
CDR3aa: CASSTGRDRGSYGYTF
CDR3nt: TGTGCCAGCAGTACCGGGAGGGACAGGGGAAGCTATGGCTACACCTTC

v_gene: TRBV11-2
j_gene: TRBJ1-1
d_gene: TRBD1
abundance: .
CDR3aa: CASSLDTDRGAFF
CDR3nt: TGTGCCAGCAGCTTAGATACGGACAGGGGGGCTTTCTTT

v_gene: TRBV29-1
j_gene: TRBJ2-7
d_gene: TRBD2
abundance: .
CDR3aa: CSVWGGGALEQYF
CDR3nt: TGCAGCGTCTGGGGCGGGGGGGCTCTGGAGCAGTACTTC

v_gene: TRBV5-1
j_gene: TRBJ2-3
d_gene: .
abundance: .
CDR3aa: CASSPSTRLADTQYF
CDR3nt: TGCGCCAGCAGCCCATCGACTAGGTTGGCAGATACGCAGTATTTT

v_gene: TRBV11-2
j_gene: TRBJ2-3
d_gene: TRBD2
abundance: .
CDR3aa: CAIRTSPTDTQYF
CDR3nt: TGTGCCATCCGGACTAGTCCGACAGATACGCAGTATTTT